This T cell receptor (beta chain) was profiled in a study of chemoradiotherapy in HPV16-positive cancers. The overall study: Functional T-cell assays on a couple of HPV16-positive patients' cells defined candidate HPV-specific clones and common TCR motifs.

Profiled with immunoSEQ multiplex PCR; TCRdb holds only in-frame clones, not every one. Seen here are about 10,000 clones, approximately 80% observed once, and the top ten hold around an eighth. This clone was counted once. Other DNA sequences in the same sample also yield this CDR3. The source material was tumor tissue, sampled from a patient who underwent chemoradiotherapy. This TCR came from a human donor with HPV-associated anogenital cancer.

CDR3 nucleotides: TGTGCCAGCAGACTCTCCGGGAATTCCTACGAGCAGTACTTC. It yields the protein CASRLSGNSYEQYF. The gene calls are TRBV6-6 and TRBJ2-7; a weak D match, TRBD2 (5 bases). Germline V CDR1 and CDR2: MNHNY, SVGAGI (reference sequence). V was cut by 6 bases and J by 1 base, with 13 bases left in between. The CDR3 extends over 14 amino acids.